The 15 T cell receptor delta chains given below trace back to one sample, sequenced in a study of γδ T cells in repeated Plasmodium falciparum infection (dated by TCRdb to the early 2020s). For bulk TCR repertoire analysis, Vgamma9/Vdelta2+ and Vdelta2-negative gammadelta T cell populations were isolated by flow sorting from peripheral blood mononuclear cells. Receptor libraries were prepared by multiplex PCR. Sequencing used an Illumina MiSeq. TCRdb called clones afresh from the public reads with CATT; identical DNA rows were later merged. The sample has about 50,000 delta-chain clones on record, roughly 2% of them singletons. The biggest ten clones account for roughly 25% of the sample. Sequencing input: gamma-delta T cells from blood. All receptors derive from a pool of human donors (malaria-infected and uninfected, not separated).

The table lists this clone with many counts. The likely explanation is a read error, given a far larger clone one base away. The same CDR3 is also encoded by other DNA sequences in this sample. The chain carries TRDV1 and TRDJ2; 12 bases fit TRDD3. CDR1 and CDR2 (germline): TSWWSYY, QGS. This CDR3 is 23 amino acids long. CDR3 region: CALGKRLGLPHWGIPVLTAQLFF. In DNA form, the CDR3 reads TGCGCTCTTGGAAAAAGATTAGGCCTACCGCACTGGGGGATACCGGTTTTGACAGCACAACTCTTCTTT.

This clone was seen repeatedly, ten times or more. With only one base between it and a far larger clone, this is likely a read error. Other DNA variants within this sample encode the same CDR3. V usage is TRDV2 and J usage is TRDJ1; 7 bases match TRDD3. The CDR3 is made up of 15 amino acids. CDR1 and CDR2 (germline): GEAIGNYY, EKD. CDR3 amino acids: CACDMVGESTDKLIF. The CDR3 DNA is TGTGCCTGCGACATGGTGGGGGAGAGCACCGATAAACTCATCTTT.

Details on this clone: A far larger clone is off by one base, so a read error is likely. The same CDR3 also results from other DNA sequences found in this sample. V gene TRDV1 combines with J gene TRDJ1, with a tentative D call TRDD3 (6 bases). The J gene is absent in TCRdb and was assigned here via DNA matching to germline. Germline V gene sequence: CDR1 TSWWSYY, CDR2 QGS. Deletions cut 10 bases from V and 4 bases from J, with 25 bases between. This CDR3 is built from 16 residues. The CDR3 DNA reads TGTGCTCCTACCACTGGGAACGAGGACCAGATCGATAAACTCATCTTT. This gives the protein CAPTTGNEDQIDKLIF.

Comments on this clone: The TCRdb record carries a much larger clone's protein, which differs from this DNA's translation at residue 12; a read error is the likely cause, and the protein listed here is the DNA translation. V gene TRDV2 combines with J gene TRDJ1; D may be TRDD2 or TRDD3 (7 bases each). TCRdb leaves out the J gene; it was filled in here by matching the DNA to germline. V was shortened by 1 base and J by 0 bases, with 29 bases between the two germline ends. The CDR3 sequence is 21 residues long. Germline V lookup: CDR1 GEAIGNYY, CDR2 EKD. Here the CDR3 reads CACDTLVPTIVMGDHTDKLIF. Here the CDR3 DNA reads TGTGCCTGTGACACTCTTGTTCCTACTATCGTAATGGGGGACCACACCGATAAACTCATCTTT.

This clone was counted many times. The chain recombines TRDV1 with TRDJ1; 13 positions agree with TRDD3. This CDR3 is built from 17 residues. The germline gives CDR1 TSWWSYY, CDR2 QGS. Trimming took 2 bases from V and 7 from J; bases not matched to a gene: 10. CDR3 nucleotides: TGTGCTCTTGGGGAATCCTTAAAACTGGGGGATACGGTTAAACTCATCTTT. This encodes CALGESLKLGDTVKLIF.

This sequence joins TRDV1 and TRDJ1; D may be TRDD3 (5 bases). Germline matching of the DNA provided the J gene here, since TCRdb leaves it blank. CDR1 is TSWWSYY and CDR2 is QGS in the germline V gene. This CDR3 is 17 amino acids long. V was pared by 11 bases and J by 6 bases, with 31 bases between. The CDR3 DNA sequence: TGTGCTTTTTGTCTGATCCATGACTGGAGTAGGGAAAATAAACTCATCTTT. Translating it yields CAFCLIHDWSRENKLIF.

This clone was counted only a few times. TCRdb assigns this DNA the protein of a much larger clone, which departs from its translation at residue 12; this likely reflects a read error, and the protein shown comes from translating the DNA. The chain carries TRDV1 and TRDJ1, with 9 bases fitting TRDD3. No J gene is reported in TCRdb; it was inferred here by comparing the DNA with germline. V was clipped by 2 bases and J by 0 bases; unmatched bases: 16. The CDR3 length is 20 residues. Germline lookup yields CDR1 TSWWSYY and CDR2 QGS. The CDR3, as DNA: TGTGCTCTTGGGGAAGGTCTACCGTACTGGGGGAAACCGTACACCGATAAACTCATCTTT. It is translated as CALGEGLPYWGKPYTDKLIF.

This clone was seen only a few times. A read error is likely here: a far larger clone is one base away. The sample contains more than one DNA sequence encoding this CDR3. The V gene was identified as TRDV2, while no J gene was called. The CDR3 is made up of 15 amino acids. From germline, CDR1 is GEAIGNYY and CDR2 EKD. DNA for the CDR3: TGTGCCTGTGACACCGTATTGAGAAGCACCGATAAACTCATTTTT. It is translated as CACDTVLRSTDKLIF.

This clone came up a few times. Given a far larger clone just one base away, this is likely a sequencing read error. Other DNA sequences in the sample encode the same CDR3. This sequence joins TRDV3 and TRDJ1; 11 nucleotides align to TRDD3. Here the J gene came from matching the DNA to germline, since TCRdb omits it. CDR1 is TVYSNPD, CDR2 GDNSRS, per germline (reference sequence). Trimming cost V 1 base and J 0 bases; bases outside gene matches: 22. The CDR3 sequence is 21 residues long. The CDR3 region is CAFIHPTHWGITTIYTDKLIF. The CDR3 DNA sequence: TGTGCCTTTATTCACCCTACGCACTGGGGGATAACGACGATTTACACCGATAAACTCATCTTT.

This rearrangement joins TRDV1 to TRDJ1, with 11 bases matching TRDD3. TCRdb records no J gene; here it was assigned by comparing the DNA to germline. This CDR3 contains 20 residues. Per germline, CDR1 TSWWSYY and CDR2 QGS. Germline trimming cut 0 bases from V and 1 base from J; bases unmatched to any gene: 13. The CDR3 loop is CALGELREGFWGIPTDKLIF. The CDR3, as DNA: TGTGCTCTTGGGGAACTCCGCGAGGGGTTCTGGGGGATACCCACCGATAAACTCATCTTT.

About this clone itself: A far larger clone is one base from this, pointing to a likely read error. The same CDR3 is also encoded by other DNA sequences in this sample. The chain couples TRDV2 to TRDJ1; TRDD3 matches 11 bases. This CDR3 contains 21 residues. Germline-derived CDR1 and CDR2 are GEAIGNYY and EKD. CDR3 region: CACDTERVLTGGYPYTDKLIF. Here the CDR3 DNA reads TGTGCCTGTGACACCGAAAGGGTTCTTACTGGGGGATATCCGTACACTGATAAACTCATCTTT.

Note on this clone: Since a far larger clone is one base different, this is likely a read error. The same CDR3 is also encoded by other DNA sequences in this sample. No J gene was called, and the V gene is TRDV1; no DNA check was done on the table's D call, TRDD3. Germline CDR1 and CDR2: TSWWSYY and QGS. This CDR3 comprises 21 residues. The CDR3 coding sequence is TGTGCTCTTGGGGAACTGGGGCCCTTCCCACGTCTGGGAAGATACACCGATAAGCTCATCTTT. Protein product: CALGELGPFPRLGRYTDKLIF.

This clone was seen only a few times. The protein given by TCRdb reflects a much larger clone and differs at residue 14 from this DNA's translation, likely from a read error; the protein shown is the DNA's translation. This sequence joins TRDV2 and TRDJ1; 9 bases line up with TRDD3. TCRdb supplies no J gene; here it was assigned by aligning the nucleotide sequence to germline. The CDR3 runs 20 residues. Germline CDR1 and CDR2: GEAIGNYY and EKD. V shed 0 bases, J shed 1 base, and the junction held 17 bases outside the gene matches. The CDR3 is CACDTVSSYGSGGCTDKLIF. The CDR3 DNA follows: TGTGCCTGTGACACCGTTTCATCCTACGGGTCTGGGGGATGCACCGATAAACTCATCTTT.

This clone came up a few times. The translation of this DNA and the TCRdb protein of a much larger clone differ at residue 8, probably owing to a read error; the protein shown here is translated from the DNA. This chain joins TRAV38-2/DV8 and TRDJ1; D perhaps matches TRDD2 (5 bases). In the absence of a J gene in TCRdb, the DNA was matched to germline to assign it here. Trimming pared 2 bases from V and 0 bases from J, leaving 26 bases between. Germline V lookup: CDR1 TSESDYY, CDR2 QEAYKQQN. The CDR3 is made up of 20 amino acids. The CDR3 reads CAYRRVSSSEGPRYTDKLIF. The CDR3 DNA reads as TGTGCTTATAGGAGGGTTTCCTCCTCCGAAGGCCCTCGGTACACCGATAAACTCATCTTT.

Points on this clone: This likely traces to a read error, being one base from a far larger clone. At the DNA level, this CDR3 is encoded by other sequences in the same sample as well. The J gene is TRDJ1, the V gene TRDV1, with TRDD3 matching 13 bases. TCRdb offers no J gene call, so here the DNA was matched to germline to obtain one. Germline V gene lookup returns CDR1 TSWWSYY and CDR2 QGS. This CDR3 has 22 residues. This chain's CDR3 is CALGELFLLQSTGGYAPDKLIF. Here the CDR3 DNA reads TGTGCCCTTGGGGAACTGTTCCTACTCCAATCTACTGGGGGATACGCACCCGATAAACTCATCTTT.